These T cell receptor beta chains were read from a single sample in a study of blood T cell repertoires in COVID-19. Assay used: immunoSEQ multiplex PCR; TCRdb lists only in-frame clones, some missing. This table holds roughly 160,000 clones, roughly 84% found once. The sequencing input was peripheral blood. The source of these receptors is a man aged 18 to 29 with active or convalescent COVID-19. Both conserved end residues are part of each CDR3. The D gene is left open where the match is weak. Size is stated for part of the rows, as once, few or many counts, or as a class when the clone is expanded.

D gene,J gene,V gene,clone size,CDR3 DNA,CDR3 protein
TRBD1,TRBJ1-2,TRBV5-1,-,TGCGCCAGCAGCGCCCGACAGGGGGTGAATGGCTACACCTTC,CASSARQGVNGYTF
-,TRBJ2-7,TRBV5-1,-,TGCGCCAGCAGCTTCGGGACCTACGAGCAGTACTTC,CASSFGTYEQYF
TRBD2,TRBJ2-1,TRBV4-2,-,TGTGCCAGCAGCCCGGAAGCGGGAGGGTTCGATGAGCAGTTCTTC,CASSPEAGGFDEQFF
TRBD1,TRBJ1-4,TRBV18,once,TGTGCCAGCTCACCGGGACAGGGACCTAATGAAAAACTGTTTTTT,CASSPGQGPNEKLFF
TRBD2,TRBJ2-6,TRBV3-1/TRBV3-2,-,TGTGCCAGCAGTCGTGTTGACCTAGCGGGGGGCTCTGGGGCCAACGTCCTGACTTTC,CASSRVDLAGGSGANVLTF
-,TRBJ1-1,TRBV19,-,TGTGCCAGTAGTAGTACACAAGTTGCTTTCTTT,CASSSTQVAFF
-,TRBJ1-2,TRBV3-1/TRBV3-2,-,TGTGCCAGCGCCCTTCTTCTTAGGGGCACCTATGGCTACACCTTC,CASALLLRGTYGYTF
-,TRBJ1-2,TRBV6-2/TRBV6-3,-,TGTGCCAGCAGTCCGTCCTATGGCTACACCTTC,CASSPSYGYTF
TRBD2,TRBJ2-3,TRBV4-2,-,TGTGCCAGCAGCAACCGGGCTAGCGGGGCCGGTACAGATACGCAGTATTTT,CASSNRASGAGTDTQYF
TRBD1,TRBJ2-3,TRBV3-1/TRBV3-2,-,TGTGCCAGCAGCCAAGGAGAGGGGGCCATCACAGATACGCAGTATTTT,CASSQGEGAITDTQYF
-,TRBJ2-1,TRBV1,-,TGCACCAGCAGCCTCCGGACAGTTCTTTTCTACAATGAGCAGTTCTTC,CTSSLRTVLFYNEQFF
-,TRBJ1-3,TRBV28,-,TGTGCCAGCAGTTTTATACGACTCTCTGGAAACACCATATATTTT,CASSFIRLSGNTIYF
-,TRBJ2-7,TRBV5-4,-,TGTGCCAGCAGCTTGGGGGTTGGGGCCTCTTACGAGCAGTACTTC,CASSLGVGASYEQYF
TRBD2,TRBJ2-1,TRBV14,few,TGTGCCAGCAGCCCCTGGATAGCGGGTATATACAATGAGCAGTTCTTC,CASSPWIAGIYNEQFF
-,TRBJ1-5,TRBV6-6,-,TGTGCCAGCAGTTACGCGGGTCAGCCCCAGCATTTT,CASSYAGQPQHF
-,TRBJ2-2,TRBV2,-,TGTGCCAGCAGTGAAACTGGGCCATGGAACACCGGGGAGCTGTTTTTT,CASSETGPWNTGELFF
-,TRBJ2-1,TRBV11-3,-,TGTGCCAGCAGCTTAGAAGCTGAAAGCAATGAGCAGTTCTTC,CASSLEAESNEQFF
-,TRBJ1-3,TRBV7-2,-,TGTGCCAGCAGCCTTACAGGGTATTCTGGAAACACCATATATTTT,CASSLTGYSGNTIYF
-,TRBJ2-1,TRBV2,-,TGTGCCAGCAGGTCCCCCGGGAACAATGAGCAGTTCTTC,CASRSPGNNEQFF
TRBD1,TRBJ2-5,TRBV5-4,-,TGTGCCAGCAGCCCGGGACAGGGTGAAGAGACCCAGTACTTC,CASSPGQGEETQYF
-,TRBJ1-1,TRBV29-1,-,TGCAGCGTTGATACAGGACTGAACACTGAAGCTTTCTTT,CSVDTGLNTEAFF
-,TRBJ1-5,TRBV19,-,TGTGCCAGTAGTATAGGAGTCAATCAGCCCCAGCATTTT,CASSIGVNQPQHF
TRBD2,TRBJ2-1,TRBV6-6,-,TGTGCCAGCAGTCCCTGGGACATACGAGCGGGAGCCGGCAACAATGAGCAGTTCTTC,CASSPWDIRAGAGNNEQFF
TRBD1,TRBJ2-7,TRBV18,-,TGTGCCAGCTCACCACCCGACAGGGCTCACGAGCAGTACTTC,CASSPPDRAHEQYF
TRBD2,TRBJ2-3,TRBV18,-,TGTGCCAGCTCCGCGAGATTGCAGGGGAGCGGGGGTACGCAGTATTTT,CASSARLQGSGGTQYF
-,TRBJ1-2,TRBV7-2,-,TGTGCCAGCAGCTTAGCTTTTGGAGGCTCCTATGGCTACACCTTC,CASSLAFGGSYGYTF
-,TRBJ1-3,TRBV5-6,once,TGTGCCAGCAGCTTAACTACAGGGAACGGAAACACCATATATTTT,CASSLTTGNGNTIYF
TRBD2,TRBJ2-5,TRBV2,-,TGTGCCAGCAGGCAGACTAGCGGGGGGAAAGAGACCCAGTACTTC,CASRQTSGGKETQYF
TRBD2,TRBJ2-2,TRBV23-1,once,TGCGCCAGCAGTCCTGCGGGAGGAGGGTTGAACGGGGAGCTGTTTTTT,CASSPAGGGLNGELFF
TRBD1,TRBJ2-3,TRBV5-1,-,TGCGCCAGCAGCCTGGGACAGCCCACAGATACGCAGTATTTT,CASSLGQPTDTQYF
-,TRBJ1-6,TRBV6-2/TRBV6-3,-,TGTGCCAGCAGTTACTCGATAGCAGGAGGCAATTCACCCCTCCACTTT,CASSYSIAGGNSPLHF
TRBD1,TRBJ1-5,TRBV7-2,-,TGTGCCAGCAGCCGGACAGGCTATTGGGAGCCCCAGCATTTT,CASSRTGYWEPQHF
-,TRBJ1-5,TRBV3-1/TRBV3-2,-,TGTGCCAGCAGCCAAGATAGTACGGGAGTTGGGCCCCAGCATTTT,CASSQDSTGVGPQHF
-,TRBJ2-5,TRBV6-6,-,TGTGCCAGCAGTTACAGGGGTTCAGAGACCCAGTACTTC,CASSYRGSETQYF
TRBD2,TRBJ2-7,TRBV11-2,-,TGTGCCAGCAGGCGACTAGCGGGAGACCCTTTCTCCTACGAGCAGTACTTC,CASRRLAGDPFSYEQYF
TRBD2,TRBJ2-3,TRBV14,-,TGTGCCAGCAGCCATGGACCGGGACTAGCGGTGAATACTAGCACAGATACGCAGTATTTT,CASSHGPGLAVNTSTDTQYF
-,TRBJ2-6,TRBV6-1,-,TGTGCCAGCAGTGAATATGAGGGAACGGCTGGGGCCAACGTCCTGACTTTC,CASSEYEGTAGANVLTF
-,TRBJ2-7,TRBV3-1/TRBV3-2,-,TGTGCCAGCGGATTTTCCGGGAGATACGAGCAGTACTTC,CASGFSGRYEQYF
TRBD2,TRBJ2-3,TRBV7-8,-,TGTGCCAGCAGCTTTAGCGGGAGCGCAGATACGCAGTATTTT,CASSFSGSADTQYF
TRBD1,TRBJ2-2,TRBV7-3,-,TGTGCCAGCAGCCCCCCGGGACAGGGGGTCGGTACCGGGGAGCTGTTTTTT,CASSPPGQGVGTGELFF
TRBD2,TRBJ2-1,TRBV14,-,TGTGCCAGCAGCCAACTAGCGGGAGGCCCGGTGAGGCAGTTCTTC,CASSQLAGGPVRQFF
-,TRBJ1-2,TRBV5-1,once,TGCGCCAGCAGCTTTGACAGCGTGCGGGGCTACACCTTC,CASSFDSVRGYTF
TRBD1,TRBJ1-1,TRBV14,-,TGTGCCAGCAGCCGGGACAGGGCCGCGGGAACTGAAGCTTTCTTT,CASSRDRAAGTEAFF